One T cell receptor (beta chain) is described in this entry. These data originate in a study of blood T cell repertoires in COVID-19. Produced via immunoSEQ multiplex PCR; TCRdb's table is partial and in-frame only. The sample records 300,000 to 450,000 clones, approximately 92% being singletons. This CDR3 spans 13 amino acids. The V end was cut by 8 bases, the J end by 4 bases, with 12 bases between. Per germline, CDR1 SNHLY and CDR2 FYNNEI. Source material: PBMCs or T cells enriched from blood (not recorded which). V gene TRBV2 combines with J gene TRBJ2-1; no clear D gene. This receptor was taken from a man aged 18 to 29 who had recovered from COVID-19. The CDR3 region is CASGEDVYNEQFF. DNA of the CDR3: TGTGCCAGCGGAGAAGATGTATACAATGAGCAGTTCTTC.